The clone carrying this TCR beta chain was observed a handful of times. These data belong to a study of T cells in Graves' hyperthyroidism and ophthalmopathy. Study context: Upon initial diagnosis and before any treatment, peripheral blood was collected.

What was amplified from RNA transcripts were TCR beta CDR3 regions. First-round RT-PCR targeting the TCR CDR3 was performed with the HTBI primer set. MiXCR, applied by TCRdb to the multiplex PCR reads, yields one record per CDR3 protein. The table has 300,000 to 400,000 distinct CDR3 sequences, about 20% seen once. CDR1 is MDHEN and CDR2 is SYDVKM in the germline V gene. V dropped 6 bases and J dropped 7; count of bases not matched to a gene: 8. This CDR3 region has 16 residues. The specimen was blood. The sequence was collected from a woman between 50 and 59 years old with Graves' hyperthyroidism. The chain couples TRBV28 to TRBJ2-1; 14 bases fit TRBD2. CDR3 sequence (DNA): TGTGCCAGCAGGGCCGGACTAGCGGGAGGAGGGAATGAGCAGTTCTTC. This gives the protein CASRAGLAGGGNEQFF.